This section outlines one T cell receptor beta chain sequence together with its context. Its antigen is unknown. Germline lookup yields CDR1 SGHRS and CDR2 YFSETQ. The CDR3 is 13 amino acids. V was pared by 0 bases and J by 4 bases, with 8 bases between. This specimen comes from a study of CD8 T cells in Susac syndrome. Study-wide background: Patients with Susac syndrome, at blood draw, were therapy-naive, on corticosteroids, or on intravenous immunoglobulin alone.

General study points: Clonal expansion was not seen in any Susac syndrome CD4+ T cell repertoire.

cDNA came from about 0.46 to 1 ug RNA primed by random hexamers. TCRdb ran MiXCR on the immunoSEQ multiplex PCR reads and lists one entry per CDR3 protein. The sample records some 110,000 distinct CDR3 sequences, over 95% being singletons. The chain has TRBV5-1 and TRBJ2-7; D may be TRBD2 (5 bases). Specimen: CD4+ T cells from PBMCs. The receptor was derived from a human donor with Susac syndrome. CDR3: CASSLGERYEQYF. The CDR3 DNA is TGCGCCAGCAGCTTGGGGGAGAGATACGAGCAGTACTTC.